These 25 T cell receptor beta chains share one sample of origin, sequenced in a study of shared clonotypes between healthy human individuals. CD8 cells regarded as naive lacked CD45RO, were positively chosen for CCR7, and omitted terminally differentiated effector memory CD45RA+ cells. The table came from immunoSEQ multiplex PCR; TCRdb's copy has only in-frame clones and leaves some out. Here the sample spans about 590,000 clones, around 95% being singletons. The material sequenced was naive CD8+ T cells sorted from blood. All receptors come from a woman aged 30 to 39 in good health.

The V call is TRBV7-9, the J call TRBJ2-3, with D possibly being TRBD1 (5 bases). This CDR3 comprises 12 residues. Germline CDR1 is SEHNR and CDR2 is FQNEAQ (reference sequence). V was shortened by 8 bases and J by 1 base, with 7 bases between the two germline ends. The CDR3: CASEQGTDTQYF. The DNA of the CDR3 is TGTGCCAGCGAACAGGGCACAGATACGCAGTATTTT. The full variable domain, its missing parts supplied by reference TRBV7-9 and TRBJ2-3, is DTGVSQNPRHKITKRGQNVTFRCDPISEHNRLYWYRQTLGQGPEFLTYFQNEAQLEKSRLLSDRFSAERPKGSFSTLEIQRTEQGDSAMYLCASEQGTDTQYFGPGTRLTVL.

This rearrangement joins TRBV5-5 to TRBJ2-2; a weak D match, TRBD2 (6 bases). This CDR3 contains 14 residues. V was clipped by 3 bases and J by 8 bases, with 14 bases between them. Germline CDR1 and CDR2: SGHKS and YYEKEE (reference sequence). CDR3 in amino acids: CASSWGGAGGELFF. The CDR3 nucleotides read TGTGCCAGCAGCTGGGGCGGGGCAGGAGGGGAGCTGTTTTTT.

The rearrangement uses TRBV13 and TRBJ2-6; no clear D. Germline V CDR1 and CDR2: PRHDT, FYEKMQ (reference sequence). This CDR3 contains 13 residues. Trimming removed 5 bases from V and 2 bases from J, with 4 bases in between. In nucleotides, the CDR3 is TGTGCCAGCAGCGAAGCTGGGGCCAACGTCCTGACTTTC. Translating it yields CASSEAGANVLTF.

This chain links TRBV5-6 with TRBJ2-7; 9 bases are a match to TRBD1. The CDR3 length is 16 residues. Trimming took 0 bases from V and 4 from J; bases not matched to a gene: 8. The germline CDR1 and CDR2 sequences are SGHDT and YYEEEE. CDR3 DNA sequence: TGTGCCAGCAGCTTGGCCGGGACAGGGCATCCTTACGAGCAGTACTTC. Protein sequence: CASSLAGTGHPYEQYF.

The CDR3 loop reads CASSLRTGDEQYF. In DNA form, the CDR3 reads TGTGCCAGCAGCTTGAGGACAGGAGACGAGCAGTACTTC. The chain links TRBV7-9 to TRBJ2-7; 7 bases map to TRBD1. This CDR3 region has 13 residues. Per the germline V gene, CDR1 is SEHNR and CDR2 is FQNEAQ (reference sequence). Losses at the gene ends were 3 bases for V and 5 bases for J; bases not matched to a gene: 4.

The chain employs TRBV21-1 and TRBJ2-4; the table's D call TRBD1 went unverified against the DNA. TRBV21-1 corresponds to a pseudogene. The CDR3 covers 11 residues. The CDR3 is CAMDRMDIQYF. CDR3 DNA sequence: TGTGCCATGGACAGGATGGACATTCAGTACTTC.

The J gene is TRBJ2-7, the V gene TRBV6-6; D is perhaps TRBD1 (6 bases). Germline CDR1 MNHNY, CDR2 SVGAGI (reference sequence). The length of the CDR3 is 14 residues. Trimming left V 0 bases short and J 5 bases short, with 11 bases between. The CDR3 nucleotides are TGTGCCAGCAGTTACTCCGGGACACCCCACGAGCAGTACTTC. Translated: CASSYSGTPHEQYF.

CDR3 loop: CASRDRGRNEQFF. The CDR3 nucleotides are TGTGCCAGCAGGGACAGGGGAAGGAATGAGCAGTTCTTC. The chain has TRBV2 and TRBJ2-1, with 9 bases lining up with TRBD1. This CDR3 spans 13 amino acids. Germline CDR1 is SNHLY and CDR2 is FYNNEI. Unmatched junction bases numbered 4, after V lost 6 bases and J lost 7 bases.

The chain joins TRBV2 to TRBJ1-4, with 12 bases that match TRBD1. The CDR3 is 17 residues long. After removal of 6 bases from V and 8 bases from J, the junction contained 13 bases not matched to a gene. Per the germline V gene, CDR1 is SNHLY and CDR2 is FYNNEI. DNA for the CDR3: TGTGCCAGCAGCCGGAGGGACAGGGGGCTTTTTTCGGAAAAACTGTTTTTT. Amino acids: CASSRRDRGLFSEKLFF.

The count of this clone is one. V usage is TRBV5-8 and J usage is TRBJ2-5, with TRBD2 matching over 10 bases. V lost 0 bases, J lost 5 bases, and 10 bases stayed unmatched. Germline lookup yields CDR1 SGHTS and CDR2 YDEGEE. The CDR3 consists of 17 residues. The CDR3 reads CASSLGWLAGDPETQYF. The DNA of the CDR3 is TGTGCCAGCAGCTTGGGATGGCTAGCGGGAGACCCGGAGACCCAGTACTTC.

Details on this clone: This CDR3 is also generated by other DNA sequences in the sample. The chain couples TRBV5-1 to TRBJ1-1; D is ambiguous. V lost 2 bases and J lost 2, with 7 bases in between. The CDR3 covers 13 residues. CDR1 and CDR2 from the germline V gene are SGHRS and YFSETQ. In DNA, the CDR3 is TGCGCCAGCAGCTTTGGCGGTAACACTGAAGCTTTCTTT. This gives the protein CASSFGGNTEAFF.

The chain uses TRBV6-1 and TRBJ2-3; no clear D. The CDR3 spans 12 residues. V shed 3 bases and J shed 3 bases, with 4 bases lying between them. CDR1 is MNHNS and CDR2 is SASEGT in the germline V gene. The CDR3 sequence is CASSDPTDTQYF. The CDR3 DNA sequence: TGTGCCAGCAGTGATCCAACAGATACGCAGTATTTT.

The chain is built from TRBV15 and TRBJ1-5; 8 bases are a match to TRBD1. CDR3 length: 14 amino acids. Germline lookup yields CDR1 LNHNV and CDR2 YYDKDF (reference sequence). V shed 8 bases and J 4 bases; nucleotides not matched to a gene: 7. CDR3 in DNA: TGTGCCACCCATGACAGGGGCGGGAATCAGCCCCAGCATTTT. Residues: CATHDRGGNQPQHF.

The gene calls are TRBV21-1 and TRBJ2-3; the table assigns TRBD1, which was not confirmed against the DNA. TRBV21-1 is reported as a pseudogene. The CDR3 has 16 amino acids. CDR3: CASREIATVMQDTQYF. CDR3 nucleotide sequence: TGTGCCAGCAGGGAAATCGCTACAGTCATGCAAGATACGCAGTATTTT.

This sequence joins TRBV5-4 and TRBJ2-7, with D tentatively TRBD2 (5 bases). The germline V and J ends were trimmed by 3 bases and 9 bases, with 13 bases remaining between them. The CDR3 contains 12 residues. The germline V gene has CDR1 SGHNT and CDR2 YYREEE (reference sequence). CDR3 sequence (DNA): TGTGCCAGCAGCTCGCCGAGCGGCAGGCAGTACTTC. It specifies CASSSPSGRQYF.

CDR3 nucleotides: TGTGCCAGCAAGGAACCTAGCGGGAGAGGTTACGAGCAGTACTTC. This gives the protein CASKEPSGRGYEQYF. The chain links TRBV6-1 to TRBJ2-7; 10 nucleotides align to TRBD2. Germline loops: CDR1 MNHNS, CDR2 SASEGT. The CDR3 contains 15 residues. J lost 4 bases, V lost 7 bases, and 10 bases had no gene match.

The CDR3 reads CASSYVLSTDTQYF. Here the CDR3 DNA reads TGTGCCAGCAGCTACGTTCTGAGCACAGATACGCAGTATTTT. The rearrangement uses TRBV27 and TRBJ2-3; D unclear. The germline CDR1 and CDR2 sequences are MNHEY and SMNVEV (reference sequence). The V end was cut by 6 bases, the J end by 0 bases, with 10 bases between. The CDR3 runs 14 residues.

The CDR3 region has the DNA TGTGCCAGTAGTTTCGGACAGGGCAGCACCGGGGAGCTGTTTTTT. It is translated as CASSFGQGSTGELFF. The chain links TRBV19 to TRBJ2-2; TRBD1 matches 8 bases. The CDR3 extends over 15 amino acids. With 5 bases clipped from V and 4 bases from J, the junction kept 6 bases outside the gene matches. Germline loops: CDR1 LNHDA, CDR2 SQIVND (reference sequence).

This chain connects TRBV4-1 to TRBJ2-7, with 11 bases aligning to TRBD2. The germline V gene has CDR1 MGHRA and CDR2 YSYEKL. This CDR3 is built from 18 residues. J lost 7 bases, V lost 0 bases, and 14 bases had no gene match. CDR3 DNA: TGCGCCAGCAGCCAAGATCCCGCGATAACTAGCGGGGGTCTGGAGCAGTACTTC. Protein product: CASSQDPAITSGGLEQYF.

The chain joins TRBV4-2 to TRBJ2-1; 7 positions agree with TRBD2. J was trimmed by 0 bases and V by 0 bases; bases with no gene match: 14. CDR1 is LGHNA, CDR2 YNFKEQ, per germline. The CDR3 has 20 residues. The CDR3 loop reads CASSQDAFTSADSSYNEQFF. The DNA of the CDR3 is TGTGCCAGCAGCCAAGACGCTTTTACTAGCGCAGATAGCTCCTACAATGAGCAGTTCTTC.

The V gene is TRBV5-6, the J gene TRBJ2-1; possible D gene TRBD1, 7 bases. V lost 2 bases to trimming and J lost 3 bases, with 18 bases between them. Looked up from germline, CDR1 is SGHDT and CDR2 is YYEEEE. The CDR3 is made up of 17 amino acids. The CDR3 bases are TGTGCCAGCAGCTTAGGGGGCGGGTCTAGCGTCTACAATGAGCAGTTCTTC. This translates into CASSLGGGSSVYNEQFF.

This clone occurred a few times. The chain recombines TRBV7-9 with TRBJ2-7; weak D call: TRBD2 (5 bases). Trimming cost V 4 bases and J 9 bases, with 13 bases left between them. The CDR3 is 12 residues long. CDR1 SEHNR and CDR2 FQNEAQ come from the germline V gene (reference sequence). CDR3 protein: CASSSGVRGQYF. As DNA, the CDR3 is TGTGCCAGCAGCTCCGGGGTCCGCGGGCAGTACTTC. Filled out from reference TRBV7-9 and TRBJ2-7, the complete variable domain reads DTGVSQNPRHKITKRGQNVTFRCDPISEHNRLYWYRQTLGQGPEFLTYFQNEAQLEKSRLLSDRFSAERPKGSFSTLEIQRTEQGDSAMYLCASSSGVRGQYFGPGTRLTVT.

The chain links TRBV4-1 to TRBJ2-7; unclear D gene. Trimming cost V 2 bases and J 1 base, with 9 bases left between them. CDR1 is MGHRA, CDR2 YSYEKL, per germline. The CDR3 sequence is 14 residues long. The CDR3 protein is CASSQTTASYEQYF. CDR3 coding DNA: TGCGCCAGCAGCCAAACGACGGCGTCCTACGAGCAGTACTTC.

The V gene is TRBV27, the J gene TRBJ2-5, with 10 bases aligning to TRBD1. V trimming: 3 bases; J trimming: 5 bases; junction bases outside the gene matches: 6. The CDR3 loop spans 15 amino acids. CDR1 is MNHEY and CDR2 is SMNVEV in the germline V gene (reference sequence). CDR3 nucleotides: TGTGCCAGCAGTTTCGGGACAGGGGTTCTGGAGACCCAGTACTTC. Translated, it gives CASSFGTGVLETQYF.

V is TRBV5-6 and J is TRBJ2-5; 8 positions match TRBD1. V shed 0 bases and J 5 bases; nucleotides not matched to a gene: 6. This CDR3 region has 15 residues. Germline assignment: CDR1 SGHDT and CDR2 YYEEEE. The DNA of the CDR3 is TGTGCCAGCAGCTTGGGCAGGGGGCTCGGTGAGACCCAGTACTTC. This encodes CASSLGRGLGETQYF.